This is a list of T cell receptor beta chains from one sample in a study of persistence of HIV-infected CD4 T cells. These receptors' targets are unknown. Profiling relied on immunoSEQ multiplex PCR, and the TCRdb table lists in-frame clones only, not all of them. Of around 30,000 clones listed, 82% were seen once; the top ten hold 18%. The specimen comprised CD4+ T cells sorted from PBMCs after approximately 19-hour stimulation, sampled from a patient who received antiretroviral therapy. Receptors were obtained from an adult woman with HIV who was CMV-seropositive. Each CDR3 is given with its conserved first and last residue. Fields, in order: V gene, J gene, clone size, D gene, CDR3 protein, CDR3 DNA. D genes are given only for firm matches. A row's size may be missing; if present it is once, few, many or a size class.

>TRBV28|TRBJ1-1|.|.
CASRGQGVGNTEAFF
TGTGCCAGCAGAGGGCAGGGAGTGGGGAACACTGAAGCTTTCTTT
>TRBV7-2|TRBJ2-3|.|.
CASSLFRGADTQYF
TGTGCCAGCAGCTTATTTCGAGGCGCAGATACGCAGTATTTT
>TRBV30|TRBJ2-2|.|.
CAWSVQGNTGELFF
TGTGCCTGGAGTGTACAGGGGAACACCGGGGAGCTGTTTTTT
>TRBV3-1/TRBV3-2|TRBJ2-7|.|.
CASSQEEGQWAYEQYF
TGTGCCAGCAGCCAAGAGGAGGGTCAATGGGCCTACGAGCAGTACTTC
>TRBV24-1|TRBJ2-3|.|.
CATSRSGTDTQYF
TGTGCCACCAGTAGGTCCGGCACAGATACGCAGTATTTT
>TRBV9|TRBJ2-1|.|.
CASSVDIGTSNNEQFF
TGTGCCAGCAGCGTAGACATCGGGACTTCTAACAATGAGCAGTTCTTC
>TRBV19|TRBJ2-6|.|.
CASSTSQAGANVLTF
TGTGCCAGTAGTACGTCTCAGGCTGGGGCCAACGTCCTGACTTTC
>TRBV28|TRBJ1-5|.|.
CASTRVLSNQPQHF
TGTGCCAGCACCAGGGTTTTAAGCAATCAGCCCCAGCATTTT
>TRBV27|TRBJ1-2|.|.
CATGDGRGYTF
TGTGCCACCGGGGACGGCCGGGGCTACACCTTC
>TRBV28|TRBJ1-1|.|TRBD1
CASSTPGTGFTAFF
TGTGCCAGCAGTACCCCCGGGACAGGGTTCACAGCTTTCTTT
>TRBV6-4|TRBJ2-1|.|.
CASSDVQGNNEQFF
TGTGCCAGCAGTGACGTGCAGGGGAACAATGAGCAGTTCTTC
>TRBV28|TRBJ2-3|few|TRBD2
CASMAGGADTQYF
TGTGCCAGCATGGCGGGGGGCGCAGATACGCAGTATTTT
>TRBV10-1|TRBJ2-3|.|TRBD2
CASRPSGRGGPADTQYF
TGCGCCAGCAGGCCCTCCGGGCGGGGGGGCCCAGCGGATACGCAGTATTTT
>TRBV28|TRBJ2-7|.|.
CASSFNGKSYEQYF
TGTGCCAGCAGTTTTAACGGGAAATCCTACGAGCAGTACTTC
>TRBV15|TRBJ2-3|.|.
CATSRDPGGHTDTQYF
TGTGCCACCAGCAGAGATCCTGGGGGACACACAGATACGCAGTATTTT
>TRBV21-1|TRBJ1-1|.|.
CASSKAGTDAEAFF
TGTGCCAGCAGCAAAGCCGGGACAGACGCTGAAGCTTTCTTT
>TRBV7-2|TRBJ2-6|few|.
CASRRAGSNVLTF
TGTGCCAGCCGGAGGGCCGGAAGTAACGTCCTGACTTTC
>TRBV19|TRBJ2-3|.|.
CASKSGLARTDTQYF
TGTGCCAGTAAGAGTGGATTAGCGCGCACAGATACGCAGTATTTT
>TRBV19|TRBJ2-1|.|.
CASSTRTSRTGNEQFF
TGTGCCAGTAGCACCCGAACTAGCAGGACAGGTAATGAGCAGTTCTTC
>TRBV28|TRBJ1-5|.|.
CASSFAGRGKGQPQHF
TGTGCCAGCAGTTTTGCAGGGAGGGGAAAGGGTCAGCCCCAGCATTTT
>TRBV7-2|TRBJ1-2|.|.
CASSSGGKNYGYTF
TGTGCCAGCTCCTCCGGGGGCAAGAACTATGGCTACACCTTC
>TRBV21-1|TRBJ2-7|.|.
CASSKGSFSGEGYEQYF
TGTGCCAGCAGCAAAGGGAGCTTTTCAGGAGAGGGCTACGAGCAGTACTTC
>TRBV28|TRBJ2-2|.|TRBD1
CASRQPGTVNTGELFF
TGTGCCAGCCGGCAACCCGGGACAGTGAACACCGGGGAGCTGTTTTTT
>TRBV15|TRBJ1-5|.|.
CATSMEQGRRSNQPQHF
TGTGCCACCAGCATGGAACAGGGAAGAAGAAGCAATCAGCCCCAGCATTTT
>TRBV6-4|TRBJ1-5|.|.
CASSPTKGRFSNQPQHF
TGTGCCAGCAGCCCCACTAAGGGGCGGTTTAGCAATCAGCCCCAGCATTTT
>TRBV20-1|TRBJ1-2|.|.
CSASDPKGAWGYTF
TGCAGTGCTAGTGACCCCAAAGGGGCTTGGGGCTACACCTTC
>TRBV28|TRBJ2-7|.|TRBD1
CASSSPGTGTNEQYF
TGTGCCAGCAGCTCACCCGGGACAGGAACTAACGAGCAGTACTTC
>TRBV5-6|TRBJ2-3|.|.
CASSLWDTQYF
TGTGCCAGCAGCTTGTGGGATACGCAGTATTTT
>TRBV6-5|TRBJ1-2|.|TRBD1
CASSTQGGNNYGYTF
TGTGCCAGCAGTACACAGGGGGGAAATAACTATGGCTACACCTTC
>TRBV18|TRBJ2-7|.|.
CASSPSDSREQYF
TGTGCCAGCTCACCATCGGACTCCCGCGAGCAGTACTTC
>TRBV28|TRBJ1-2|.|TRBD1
CASSLSRGQYHGYTF
TGTGCCAGCAGTTTATCTCGGGGACAGTATCATGGCTACACCTTC
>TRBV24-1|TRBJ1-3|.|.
CATSDPPGDTIYF
TGTGCCACCAGTGATCCCCCGGGGGACACCATATATTTT
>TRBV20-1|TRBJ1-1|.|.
CSASLSGGGVNTEAFF
TGCAGTGCTAGTCTCTCGGGGGGAGGGGTGAACACTGAAGCTTTCTTT
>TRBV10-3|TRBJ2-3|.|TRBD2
CAIRTSGGGTDTQYF
TGTGCCATCCGGACTAGCGGGGGAGGCACAGATACGCAGTATTTT
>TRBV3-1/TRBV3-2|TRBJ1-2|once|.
CASSLTPGVNGYTF
TGTGCCAGCAGCTTAACACCAGGGGTAAATGGCTACACCTTC
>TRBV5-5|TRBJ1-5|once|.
CASSLQGFINQPQHF
TGTGCCAGCAGCTTACAAGGGTTCATCAATCAGCCCCAGCATTTT
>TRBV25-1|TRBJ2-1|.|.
CASSELVSEQFF
TGTGCCAGCAGTGAATTAGTAAGTGAGCAGTTCTTC